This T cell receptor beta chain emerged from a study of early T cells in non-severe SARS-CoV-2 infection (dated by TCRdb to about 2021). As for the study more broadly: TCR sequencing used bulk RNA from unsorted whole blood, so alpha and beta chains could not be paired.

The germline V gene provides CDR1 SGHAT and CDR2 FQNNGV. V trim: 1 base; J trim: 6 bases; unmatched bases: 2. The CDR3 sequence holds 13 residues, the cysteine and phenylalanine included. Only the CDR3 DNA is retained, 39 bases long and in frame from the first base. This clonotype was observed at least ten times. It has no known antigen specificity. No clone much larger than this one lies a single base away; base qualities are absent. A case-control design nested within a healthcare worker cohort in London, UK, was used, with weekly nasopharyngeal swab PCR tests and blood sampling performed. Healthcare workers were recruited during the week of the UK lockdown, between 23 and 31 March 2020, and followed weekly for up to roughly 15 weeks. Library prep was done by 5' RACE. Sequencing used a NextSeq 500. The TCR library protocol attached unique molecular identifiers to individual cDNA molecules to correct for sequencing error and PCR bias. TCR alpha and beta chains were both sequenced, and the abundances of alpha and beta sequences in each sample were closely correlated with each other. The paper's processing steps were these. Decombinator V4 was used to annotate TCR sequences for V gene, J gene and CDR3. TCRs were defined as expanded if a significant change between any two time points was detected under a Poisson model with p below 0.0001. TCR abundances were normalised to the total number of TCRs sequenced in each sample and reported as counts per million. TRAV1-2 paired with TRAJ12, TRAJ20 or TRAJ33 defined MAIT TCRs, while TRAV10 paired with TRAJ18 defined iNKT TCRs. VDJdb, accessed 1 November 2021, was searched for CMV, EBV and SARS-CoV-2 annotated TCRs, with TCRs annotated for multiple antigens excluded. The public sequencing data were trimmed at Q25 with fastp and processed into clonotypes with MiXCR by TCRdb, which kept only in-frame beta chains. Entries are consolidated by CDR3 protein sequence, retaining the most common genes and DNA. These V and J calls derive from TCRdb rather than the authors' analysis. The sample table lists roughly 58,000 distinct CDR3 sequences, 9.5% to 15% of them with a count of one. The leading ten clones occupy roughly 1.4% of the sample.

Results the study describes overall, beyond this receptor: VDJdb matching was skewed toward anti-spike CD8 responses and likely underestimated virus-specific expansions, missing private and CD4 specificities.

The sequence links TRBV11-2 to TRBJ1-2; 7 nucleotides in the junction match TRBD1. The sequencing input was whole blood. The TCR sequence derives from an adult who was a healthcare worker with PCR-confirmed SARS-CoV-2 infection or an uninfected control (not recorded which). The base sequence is TGTGCCAGCAGCTTAGGGACAGGAGATGGCTACACCTTC. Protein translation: CASSLGTGDGYTF.